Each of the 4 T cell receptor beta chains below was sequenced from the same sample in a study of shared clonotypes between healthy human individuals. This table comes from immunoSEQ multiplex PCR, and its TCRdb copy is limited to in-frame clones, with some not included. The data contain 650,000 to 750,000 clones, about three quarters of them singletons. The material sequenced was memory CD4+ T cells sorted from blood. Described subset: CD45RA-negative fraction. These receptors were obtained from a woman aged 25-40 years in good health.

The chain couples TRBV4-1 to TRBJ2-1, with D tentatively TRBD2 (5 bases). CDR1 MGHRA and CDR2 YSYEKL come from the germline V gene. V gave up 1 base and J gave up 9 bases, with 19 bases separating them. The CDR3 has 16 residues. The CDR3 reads CASSQGPSRVEGEQFF. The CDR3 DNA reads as TGCGCCAGCAGCCAAGGGCCCTCCCGGGTTGAGGGTGAGCAGTTCTTC.

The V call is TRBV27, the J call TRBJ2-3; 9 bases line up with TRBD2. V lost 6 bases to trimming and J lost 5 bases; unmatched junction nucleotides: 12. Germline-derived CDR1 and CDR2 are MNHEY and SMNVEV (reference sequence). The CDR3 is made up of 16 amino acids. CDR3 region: CASRSMAGGVRDTQYF. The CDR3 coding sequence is TGTGCCAGCAGGAGCATGGCGGGAGGGGTGAGAGATACGCAGTATTTT.

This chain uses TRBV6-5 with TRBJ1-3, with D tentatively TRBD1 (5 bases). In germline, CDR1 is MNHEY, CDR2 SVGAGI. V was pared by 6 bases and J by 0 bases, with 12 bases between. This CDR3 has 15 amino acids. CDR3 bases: TGTGCCAGCAGAATGACAGTTCTCTCTGGAAACACCATATATTTT. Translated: CASRMTVLSGNTIYF.

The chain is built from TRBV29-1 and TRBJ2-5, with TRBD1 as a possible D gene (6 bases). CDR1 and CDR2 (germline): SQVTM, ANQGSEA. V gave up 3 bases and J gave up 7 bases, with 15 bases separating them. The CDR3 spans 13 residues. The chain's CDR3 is CSVDLEGVATQYF. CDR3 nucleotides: TGCAGCGTTGATCTAGAGGGGGTTGCGACCCAGTACTTC.